This T cell receptor beta chain came from a study of control samples from healthy donors and cancer patients. V lost 1 base to trimming and J lost 2 bases; unmatched junction nucleotides: 1. CDR1 LNHNV and CDR2 YYDKDF come from the germline V gene (reference sequence). The CDR3 is made up of 14 amino acids. The assay was immunoSEQ multiplex PCR, and TCRdb's table has in-frame clones only and misses some. The table lists approximately 170,000 clones, 75% to 95% of them singletons. The chain has TRBV15 and TRBJ2-5; 7 bases are shared with TRBD2. The sequence came from a young woman in good health. The specimen was blood. The CDR3 nucleotides are TGTGCCACCAGCAGAGGACTAGCTCAAGAGACCCAGTACTTC. It codes for CATSRGLAQETQYF.